Below, 25 T cell receptor beta chains from the same sample are listed, as sequenced in a study of regulatory T cells in long-lasting Graves disease. Time point of the sample: persistent/refractory GD, antithyroid drugs over 5 years with positive TRAb. PBMCs were the source of the RNA used for TCR sequencing. To make TCR beta libraries, researchers used iRepertoire HTBI primers and Arm-PCR of CDR3 regions. TCRdb independently ran MiXCR on the multiplex PCR reads; one entry per CDR3 protein. The table shows some 370,000 distinct CDR3 sequences, with less than 25% occurring only once. The specimen comprised peripheral blood mononuclear cells (PBMCs), sampled when the disease was refractory, from a patient treated with antithyroid drugs. All receptors come from a female donor with Graves disease.

The chain is built from TRBV20-1 and TRBJ2-4, with D perhaps being TRBD1 or TRBD2 (6 bases each). Between the trimmed V and J ends, which lost 0 bases and 8 bases, there was a span of 14 bases. This CDR3 region has 14 residues. Germline CDR1 and CDR2: DFQATT and SNEGSKA (reference sequence). CDR3 DNA: TGCAGTGCTAGAGATCTCACAGGGAGGTACATTCAGTACTTC. Translating it yields CSARDLTGRYIQYF.

This chain uses TRBV7-9 with TRBJ1-1; D is unresolved. CDR3 length: 18 amino acids. V was trimmed by 2 bases and J by 2 bases, leaving 21 bases between them. In germline, CDR1 is SEHNR, CDR2 FQNEAQ (reference sequence). The CDR3 sequence: CASSLRLGTLLPNTEAFF. The CDR3 DNA is TGTGCCAGCAGCTTAAGGCTGGGAACCCTCCTCCCCAACACTGAAGCTTTCTTT.

This clonotype has a handful of counts. The CDR3 sequence: CASSENSGSEQYF. The DNA for the CDR3 is TGTGCCAGCAGTGAGAATTCGGGTTCCGAGCAGTACTTC. The chain combines TRBV25-1 with TRBJ2-7, with no clear D. V shed 3 bases and J shed 6 bases, with 12 bases lying between them. Per germline, CDR1 MGHDK and CDR2 SYGVNS. The CDR3 extends over 13 amino acids.

Many counts were recorded for this clonotype. At one boundary the junction diverges from the germline segment, which might be a read error. The chain carries TRBV2 and TRBJ2-5; D uncertain. This CDR3 has 14 amino acids. Germline loops: CDR1 SNHLY, CDR2 FYNNEI. CDR3 in amino acids: CASREGETQETQYF. DNA for the CDR3: TGTGCCAGCAGAGAAGGTGAAACTCAAGAGACCCAGTACTTC.

This clonotype was observed a few times. The chain combines TRBV28 with TRBJ2-3; D may be TRBD1 or TRBD2 (5 bases each). There are 15 residues in the CDR3. From germline, CDR1 is MDHEN and CDR2 SYDVKM. Trimming took off 2 bases at V and 3 bases at J, with 12 bases between the two ends. The CDR3 nucleotides read TGTGCCAGCAGTTTACCGGGACGAAAGACAGATACGCAGTATTTT. This sequence encodes CASSLPGRKTDTQYF.

This clonotype occurred a few times. V gene TRBV6-5 combines with J gene TRBJ2-7, with TRBD1 matching 9 bases. The CDR3 consists of 15 residues. The J segment lost 3 bases and the V segment lost 0 bases, leaving 3 bases of the junction unmatched. Germline CDR1 reads MNHEY; CDR2 reads SVGAGI. CDR3 in amino acids: CASSYSGQGVYEQYF. In DNA form, the CDR3 reads TGTGCCAGCAGTTACTCGGGACAGGGAGTCTACGAGCAGTACTTC.

This clonotype was detected only a few times. The J gene is TRBJ2-7, the V gene TRBV6-9; possible D gene TRBD2, 6 bases. CDR3 length: 16 residues. Germline CDR1 and CDR2: MNHGY and SVAAGI. V was pared by 3 bases and J by 1 base, with 16 bases between. CDR3 residues: CASSYSSGDLSYEQYF. Written as DNA, the CDR3 is TGTGCCAGCAGTTACTCTTCGGGAGATCTGTCCTACGAGCAGTACTTC.

This rearrangement joins TRBV7-9 to TRBJ2-3, with a weak D call TRBD2 (7 bases). The germline V gene encodes CDR1 SEHNR and CDR2 FQNEAQ (reference sequence). Trimming took 4 bases from V and 0 from J, leaving 17 bases between them. This CDR3 has 17 amino acids. CDR3 in DNA: TGTGCCAGCAGCTGGGGGCTAGCGGAGACTAGCACAGATACGCAGTATTTT. As protein: CASSWGLAETSTDTQYF.

The rearrangement links TRBV27 to TRBJ2-3; 9 positions match TRBD2. The length of the CDR3 is 16 residues. The junction had 4 bases not matched to a gene; V was cut back by 3 bases and J by 0 bases. Germline assignment: CDR1 MNHEY and CDR2 SMNVEV (reference sequence). The DNA of the CDR3 is TGTGCCAGCAGTTTTAGACTAGCGGAAAGCACAGATACGCAGTATTTT. Its translation is CASSFRLAESTDTQYF.

The genes are TRBV10-3 and TRBJ2-5; D not certain. The CDR3 has 17 residues. Germline V CDR1 and CDR2: ENHRY, SYGVKD. The V end lost 0 bases, the J end lost 2 bases, and 16 bases lay between the germline ends. The CDR3 here is CAISESKGEASQETQYF. DNA of the CDR3: TGTGCCATCAGTGAGTCCAAAGGCGAGGCGAGTCAAGAGACCCAGTACTTC.

The rearrangement uses TRBV18 and TRBJ1-2, with D maybe TRBD1 (5 bases). Between the trimmed V and J ends, which lost 6 bases and 1 base, there was a span of 9 bases. The CDR3 runs 13 residues. From germline, CDR1 is KGHSH and CDR2 LQKENI. The CDR3 DNA follows: TGTGCCAGCTCCCGGGGCAATAACTATGGCTACACCTTC. Its protein product is CASSRGNNYGYTF.

There are a few counts of this clonotype. This sequence joins TRBV19 and TRBJ2-7; D tentatively reads TRBD1 or TRBD2 (5 bases each). Germline V gene lookup returns CDR1 LNHDA and CDR2 SQIVND (reference sequence). With 5 bases removed from V and 8 bases from J, the gap between germline ends came to 19 bases. CDR3 length equals 14 residues. CDR3 sequence: CASSPRDPSAKQYF. CDR3 DNA: TGTGCCAGTAGTCCTCGGGACCCCTCGGCCAAGCAGTACTTC.

This clonotype has a handful of counts. This sequence joins TRBV15 and TRBJ1-5; no clear D. The CDR3 totals 14 residues. V shed 4 bases and J shed 0 bases, with 7 bases lying between them. The germline gives CDR1 LNHNV, CDR2 YYDKDF (reference sequence). CDR3 bases: TGTGCCACCAGCACGGATAATAGCAATCAGCCCCAGCATTTT. Its translation is CATSTDNSNQPQHF.

The chain carries TRBV28 and TRBJ2-3; possibly TRBD1 for D (5 bases). V lost 3 bases and J lost 4, with 14 bases in between. The CDR3 totals 15 residues. In germline, CDR1 is MDHEN, CDR2 SYDVKM. For the CDR3, the DNA is TGTGCCAGCAGTTTTGACCCCCAGGGCGCAGATACGCAGTATTTT. Protein: CASSFDPQGADTQYF.

CDR3 coding DNA: TGTGCCACCAGCAGAGAACTGACGGTGAGCTCCTACGAGCAGTACTTC. This encodes CATSRELTVSSYEQYF. The chain is built from TRBV15 and TRBJ2-7; D gene unclear. The germline CDR1 and CDR2 sequences are LNHNV and YYDKDF (reference sequence). This CDR3 is 16 amino acids long. The V gene lost 0 bases and the J gene lost 0 bases, with 12 bases spanning the gap.

This clonotype was observed many times. The chain recombines TRBV6-1 with TRBJ1-1, with D unresolved. In germline, CDR1 is MNHNS, CDR2 SASEGT. The CDR3 has 13 residues. V lost 7 bases and J 1 base, leaving 10 bases between the germline ends. The CDR3 DNA sequence: TGTGCCAGCACTACGGACGGGAACACTGAAGCTTTCTTT. Protein sequence: CASTTDGNTEAFF.

A remark on this clonotype: A much larger clone lies a single base off, so this may be a read error. The conserved phenylalanine or tryptophan normally closing the CDR3 is absent here, so this likely arose from a read error. V and J are TRBV28 and TRBJ1-5; D is possibly TRBD1 (6 bases). CDR3 length equals 14 residues. The germline gives CDR1 MDHEN, CDR2 SYDVKM. Deletions cut 4 bases from V and 4 bases from J, with 11 bases between. CDR3 sequence (DNA): TGTGCCAGCAGTTCAGGGGTCGATAATCAGCCCCAGCATCTT. Its protein is CASSSGVDNQPQHL.

About this clonotype: An end of the junction differs from the germline gene, which may be a read error. The chain couples TRBV7-9 to TRBJ2-2, with a possible D match to TRBD2 (6 bases). The CDR3 covers 17 residues. Germline V gene sequence: CDR1 SEHNR, CDR2 FQNEAQ (reference sequence). This CDR3 reads CAGQIVGVDSNTGGLFF. In DNA, the CDR3 is TGTGCCGGTCAAATTGTAGGAGTGGACTCTAACACCGGGGGGCTGTTTTTT. The variable domain in full, with the rest retrieved from reference TRBV7-9 and TRBJ2-2, is DTGVSQNPRHKITKRGQNVTFRCDPISEHNRLYWYRQTLGQGPEFLTYFQNEAQLEKSRLLSDRFSAERPKGSFSTLEIQRTEQGDSAMYLCAGQIVGVDSNTGGLFFGEGSRLTVL.

This clonotype appeared many times. The chain combines TRBV5-1 with TRBJ1-6, with 8 nucleotides matching TRBD1. CDR3 size: 14 residues. J lost 8 bases, V lost 4 bases, and 5 bases had no gene match. Germline CDR1 SGHRS, CDR2 YFSETQ. The CDR3 coding sequence is TGCGCCAGCAGCCCGGGACAGGACTATTCACCCCTCCACTTT. This gives the protein CASSPGQDYSPLHF. Full variable domain (rest looked up from reference TRBV5-1 and TRBJ1-6): KAGVTQTPRYLIKTRGQQVTLSCSPISGHRSVSWYQQTPGQGLQFLFEYFSETQRNKGNFPGRFSGRQFSNSRSEMNVSTLELGDSALYLCASSPGQDYSPLHFGNGTRLTVT.

In its sample, this clonotype was seen many times. J is TRBJ1-1 and V is TRBV12-3 or TRBV12-4; maybe TRBD1 (6 bases). Trimming removed 6 bases at V and 0 bases at J, with 14 bases between. This CDR3 region has 15 residues. CDR3 nucleotide sequence: TGTGCCAGCAGCTTGTCGGGGGCCATGAACACTGAAGCTTTCTTT. Protein product: CASSLSGAMNTEAFF.

This clonotype was observed many times. The CDR3 loop reads CASSIRQGAGGQYF. The CDR3 DNA reads as TGTGCCAGCAGCATAAGACAGGGGGCAGGGGGTCAGTACTTC. J is TRBJ2-4 and V is TRBV11-2; 10 bases map to TRBD1. The J segment lost 12 bases and the V segment lost 5 bases, leaving 10 bases of the junction unmatched. Germline assignment: CDR1 SGHAT and CDR2 FQNNGV. This CDR3 comprises 14 residues.

The chain joins TRBV28 to TRBJ2-6; no clear D gene. CDR3 length: 13 amino acids. The V and J ends lost 2 bases and 9 bases respectively, with 8 bases between them. Germline lookup yields CDR1 MDHEN and CDR2 SYDVKM. This CDR3 is CASSLNRNNVLTF. CDR3 DNA: TGTGCCAGCAGTTTAAACAGAAACAACGTCCTGACTTTC.

This clonotype was seen ten or more times. The CDR3, as DNA: TGTGCCAGCAGTTACTCTTTGGGCTACGAGCAGTACTTC. Protein: CASSYSLGYEQYF. The J gene is TRBJ2-7, the V gene TRBV6-9; D ambiguous. The V end was cut by 3 bases, the J end by 3 bases, with 9 bases between. CDR1 and CDR2 from the germline V gene are MNHGY and SVAAGI. CDR3 size: 13 residues.

This chain connects TRBV7-9 to TRBJ1-1, with a tentative D call TRBD1 (5 bases). Trimming took off 5 bases at V and 3 bases at J, with 16 bases between the two ends. This CDR3 region has 15 residues. Germline V CDR1 and CDR2: SEHNR, FQNEAQ (reference sequence). The CDR3 spells CASSPFRGGDTEAFF. CDR3 bases: TGTGCCAGCAGCCCCTTCCGCGGGGGGGACACTGAAGCTTTCTTT.

This clonotype was recorded a few times. V usage is TRBV5-5 and J usage is TRBJ2-7; D is perhaps TRBD2 (7 bases). The CDR3 runs to 15 residues. The V end lost 7 bases, the J end lost 0 bases, and 17 bases lay between the germline ends. Germline V gives CDR1 SGHKS, CDR2 YYEKEE (reference sequence). The DNA for the CDR3 is TGTGCCAGCCACCCACGGGGGGACAACTCCTACGAGCAGTACTTC. Its translation: CASHPRGDNSYEQYF.